The entry below gives a single TCR beta chain sequence along with its context. The data originate from a study of control samples from healthy donors and cancer patients. The V end lost 4 bases, the J end lost 8 bases, and 19 bases lay between the germline ends. CDR3 length: 15 residues. CDR1 and CDR2 from the germline V gene are KGHDR and SFDVKD. This table comes from immunoSEQ multiplex PCR, and its TCRdb copy is limited to in-frame clones, with some not included. This repertoire shows about 79,000 clones, approximately 94% found once; its top ten account for around 1.3%. The sequencing input was PBMCs. This chain uses TRBV24-1 with TRBJ1-1; D gene ambiguous. This sequence was found in a woman between 35 and 50 years old with lung cancer. The CDR3, as DNA: TGTGCCACCAGTGACTCTGCTCCCGCGGCGGCAGAAGCTTTCTTT. Its protein is CATSDSAPAAAEAFF.